The T cell receptor beta chain described here comes from a study of blood T cell repertoires in COVID-19. This CDR3 has 13 residues. The V end was cut by 9 bases, the J end by 8 bases, with 19 bases between. Germline V gene data show CDR1 as ENHRY and CDR2 as SYGVKD. This table comes from immunoSEQ multiplex PCR, and its TCRdb copy is limited to in-frame clones, with some not included. The sample lists over 150,000 clones, around 84% occurring once. The sample taken for sequencing was peripheral blood. The V call is TRBV10-3, the J call TRBJ1-2; D is perhaps TRBD1 (5 bases). This sequence was found in a man aged 55 to 69 with COVID-19, enrolled during active disease. Written as DNA, the CDR3 is TGTGCCATGTTCTCTTCGCGGGGCGGAGGCTACACCTTC. Its translation is CAMFSSRGGGYTF.